Listed here are 32 T cell receptor beta chains from one sample, sequenced in a study of blood T cells in healthy people across ages (dated by TCRdb to the mid-2010s). Preparation of the library involved 5' RACE. Data came from an Illumina HiSeq 2500. A second PCR of roughly 6 to 11 cycles was run with a J-beta primer mix and a sample-barcoded 5' primer. TCRdb itself trimmed the public reads at Q25 with fastp, ran MiXCR and retained productive beta chains. When rows share a CDR3 protein, they turn into one entry using the most common DNA and genes. This sample is represented by around 820,000 distinct CDR3 sequences; 20% to 30% of them were singletons. Clones ranked in the top ten supply approximately 4% of the sample. The data also belong to a second study, concerning T cells of mothers and their children.

The sample consisted of blood. These receptors came from a boy younger than 18 in good health.

This clonotype was observed a handful of times. The J gene is TRBJ2-3, the V gene TRBV28, with TRBD1 identical over 8 bases. The CDR3 extends over 16 amino acids. The trim removed 3 bases at V and 1 base at J, leaving 6 bases unmatched. CDR1 is MDHEN and CDR2 is SYDVKM in the germline V gene. CDR3 bases: TGTGCCAGCAGTTTCCCGGACAGGGCGGGCACAGATACGCAGTATTTT. Encoded protein: CASSFPDRAGTDTQYF.

The chain's CDR3 is CASSAYRGYSNQPQHF. Here the CDR3 DNA reads TGTGCCAGCAGTGCATACAGGGGCTATAGCAATCAGCCCCAGCATTTT. This chain joins TRBV6-1 and TRBJ1-5; TRBD1 agrees at 7 bases. The CDR3 covers 16 residues. The junction had 6 bases not matched to a gene; V was cut back by 4 bases and J by 0 bases. From germline, CDR1 is MNHNS and CDR2 SASEGT.

The rearrangement uses TRBV29-1 and TRBJ2-3; 10 bases agree with TRBD1. V lost 7 bases to trimming and J lost 5 bases; unmatched junction nucleotides: 3. The CDR3 is made up of 12 amino acids. CDR1 is SQVTM, CDR2 ANQGSEA, per germline. Here the CDR3 DNA reads TGCAGCGGAGACAGGGGGCAAGATACGCAGTATTTT. Translated: CSGDRGQDTQYF.

The chain has TRBV24-1 and TRBJ1-1; D is undetermined. The V gene's germline CDR1 is KGHDR and CDR2 SFDVKD. V lost 7 bases to trimming and J lost 10 bases, with 18 bases between them. The CDR3 is 13 amino acids. The CDR3 loop reads CATRSGEGVGAFF. The CDR3 bases are TGTGCCACCAGATCGGGCGAGGGAGTCGGAGCTTTCTTT.

This clonotype has just a few counts. This chain uses TRBV9 with TRBJ1-1; D remains ambiguous. The CDR3 consists of 17 residues. Trimming shortened V by 0 bases and J by 1 base, and 16 bases separated the two germline ends. The germline CDR1 and CDR2 sequences are SGDLS and YYNGEE. The chain's CDR3 is CASSVGLSSQKNTEAFF. CDR3 nucleotide sequence: TGTGCCAGCAGCGTAGGTCTCAGTTCCCAGAAGAACACTGAAGCTTTCTTT.

The chain carries TRBV28 and TRBJ2-2; D uncertain. Germline V CDR1 and CDR2: MDHEN, SYDVKM. The CDR3 loop spans 13 amino acids. V was clipped by 6 bases and J by 6 bases, with 11 bases between them. CDR3 in amino acids: CASRRTYPGELFF. The CDR3 DNA is TGTGCCAGCAGGCGGACGTACCCCGGGGAGCTGTTTTTT.

This chain connects TRBV2 to TRBJ2-3; 10 bases fit TRBD2. The CDR3 is made up of 17 amino acids. Germline loops: CDR1 SNHLY, CDR2 FYNNEI. The V and J ends lost 1 base and 3 bases, in that order; junction bases with no gene match: 7. For the CDR3, the DNA is TGTGCCAGCAGTGAAGGTTTACTAGCGGGAAAAACAGATACGCAGTATTTT. This codes for CASSEGLLAGKTDTQYF. The complete variable domain, with remaining parts taken from reference TRBV2 and TRBJ2-3, reads EPEVTQTPSHQVTQMGQEVILRCVPISNHLYFYWYRQILGQKVEFLVSFYNNEISEKSEIFDDQFSVERPDGSNFTLKIRSTKLEDSAMYFCASSEGLLAGKTDTQYFGPGTRLTVL.

CDR3 coding DNA: TGTGCCAGCAGCTTAGCGTCCGGGTTGGAGACCCAGTACTTC. Translation: CASSLASGLETQYF. J is TRBJ2-5 and V is TRBV7-2; no reliable D call. V dropped 0 bases and J dropped 5 bases, with 10 bases sitting between them. Germline assignment: CDR1 SGHTA and CDR2 FQGNSA. The CDR3 is 14 amino acids. The full variable domain, in which reference TRBV7-2 and TRBJ2-5 provide the parts outside the CDR3, is GAGVSQSPSNKVTEKGKDVELRCDPISGHTALYWYRQSLGQGLEFLIYFQGNSAPDKSGLPSDRFSAERTGGSVSTLTIQRTQQEDSAVYLCASSLASGLETQYFGPGTRLLVL.

This clonotype was seen only a few times. This chain joins TRBV2 and TRBJ2-5, with 7 positions matching TRBD2. The better agreement between TRBJ2-1 and the DNA end casts doubt on the J call. CDR1 is SNHLY, CDR2 FYNNEI, per germline. The CDR3 spans 15 residues. CDR3 in DNA: TGTGCCAGCAGTGAATACCTAGCGGACGACAATGAGCAGTTCTTC. It codes for CASSEYLADDNEQFF.

In its sample, this clonotype was seen a few times. This chain links TRBV28 with TRBJ2-5; 13 positions agree with TRBD2. The J call may be faulty, since TRBJ2-1 better matches the DNA end. The CDR3 runs to 20 residues. Per germline, CDR1 MDHEN and CDR2 SYDVKM. The CDR3 region is CASSFDLNLRTSGSYNEQFF. CDR3 nucleotides: TGTGCCAGCAGTTTCGATTTGAATCTCCGGACTAGCGGGAGTTACAATGAGCAGTTCTTC.

The chain uses TRBV18 and TRBJ2-2; D remains unclear. The germline gives CDR1 KGHSH, CDR2 LQKENI. The V end lost 5 bases, the J end lost 4 bases, and 5 bases lay between the germline ends. The CDR3 is 12 amino acids. CDR3 region: CASSGFTGELFF. The CDR3 bases are TGTGCCAGCTCAGGCTTCACCGGGGAGCTGTTTTTT.

For the CDR3, the DNA is TGCAGTGCTGGGAGGCGGGGTGGGTCGACAGATACGCAGTATTTT. Translating gives CSAGRRGGSTDTQYF. The rearrangement joins TRBV20-1 to TRBJ2-3, with D perhaps matching TRBD2 (6 bases). This CDR3 region has 15 residues. Germline CDR1 DFQATT, CDR2 SNEGSKA (reference sequence). Trimming pared 5 bases from V and 3 bases from J, leaving 18 bases between.

In this sample, this clonotype turned up a few times. V and J are TRBV29-1 and TRBJ2-4, with D tentatively TRBD2 (7 bases). The V and J ends lost 6 bases and 2 bases respectively, with 17 bases between them. Germline CDR1 and CDR2: SQVTM and ANQGSEA. The CDR3 runs 15 residues. Here the CDR3 DNA reads TGCAGCGTCGAGGGGGGGCGCGGGTCCAAAAACATTCAGTACTTC. Protein: CSVEGGRGSKNIQYF.

This clonotype has just a few counts. The chain carries TRBV7-9 and TRBJ2-3; D ambiguous. Trimming took 4 bases from V and 7 from J, leaving 12 bases between them. This CDR3 region has 13 residues. CDR1 is SEHNR, CDR2 FQNEAQ, per germline (reference sequence). The CDR3 reads CASSSDVAHTQYF. DNA for the CDR3: TGTGCCAGCAGCTCTGACGTCGCCCATACGCAGTATTTT.

On this clonotype: A much bigger clone sits one base away, suggesting this may be a read error. The chain links TRBV29-1 to TRBJ2-5, with TRBD2 as a possible D gene (5 bases). The CDR3 runs 12 residues. Trimming pared 4 bases from V and 3 bases from J, leaving 9 bases between. The germline gives CDR1 SQVTM, CDR2 ANQGSEA. The CDR3 region has the DNA TGCAGCGTTGTAGCGAATGAAGAGACCCAGTACTTC. Translation gives CSVVANEETQYF.

The chain uses TRBV29-1 and TRBJ1-1; D is unclear. Between the trimmed V and J ends, which lost 8 bases and 7 bases, there was a span of 14 bases. CDR3 length equals 11 residues. Germline CDR1 reads SQVTM; CDR2 reads ANQGSEA. CDR3 sequence: CSHARDIEAFF. CDR3 coding DNA: TGCAGCCACGCTAGAGACATTGAAGCTTTCTTT.

This chain joins TRBV9 and TRBJ1-2; no firm D call. The CDR3 runs 17 residues. Per germline, CDR1 SGDLS and CDR2 YYNGEE. V was cut by 4 bases and J by 0 bases, with 19 bases left in between. DNA for the CDR3: TGTGCCAGCAGCCCTCGCCGGAGAAGCACAACTAACTATGGCTACACCTTC. Its protein product is CASSPRRRSTTNYGYTF. The full variable domain, rest sourced from reference TRBV9 and TRBJ1-2, is DSGVTQTPKHLITATGQRVTLRCSPRSGDLSVYWYQQSLDQGLQFLIQYYNGEERAKGNILERFSAQQFPDLHSELNLSSLELGDSALYFCASSPRRRSTTNYGYTFGSGTRLTVV.

This chain links TRBV2 with TRBJ1-5, with 11 bases identical to TRBD1. This CDR3 is built from 14 residues. Germline lookup yields CDR1 SNHLY and CDR2 FYNNEI. After removal of 7 bases from V and 7 bases from J, the junction contained 6 bases not matched to a gene. The CDR3 sequence is CASKWTGGAQPQHF. CDR3 DNA: TGTGCCAGCAAGTGGACAGGGGGCGCCCAGCCCCAGCATTTT.

V gene TRBV29-1 combines with J gene TRBJ2-1; D may be TRBD1 (6 bases). This CDR3 is 13 amino acids long. Trimming pared 5 bases from V and 3 bases from J, leaving 11 bases between. Looked up from germline, CDR1 is SQVTM and CDR2 is ANQGSEA. The CDR3 nucleotides are TGCAGCGTTTTCGAACAGGGCTACAATGAGCAGTTCTTC. Protein: CSVFEQGYNEQFF.

This clonotype has more than one count but fewer than ten. The chain employs TRBV4-3 and TRBJ2-5; TRBD1 aligns across 9 bases. The J call may be faulty, since TRBJ2-7 better matches the DNA end. CDR1 and CDR2 from the germline V gene are LGHNA and YSLEER. The length of the CDR3 is 16 residues. DNA for the CDR3: TGCGCCAGCAGCCAAGACCGGGACAGGGAGGCCTACGAGCAGTACTTC. Translated: CASSQDRDREAYEQYF.

The sample holds a few counts of this clonotype. J is TRBJ1-5 and V is TRBV28; the D is unclear. This CDR3 is 12 amino acids long. The germline gives CDR1 MDHEN, CDR2 SYDVKM. V shed 3 bases and J shed 10 bases, with 10 bases lying between them. CDR3 sequence reads: CASSFMVEPQHF. The DNA for the CDR3 is TGTGCCAGCAGTTTCATGGTGGAACCCCAGCATTTT.

This clonotype has just a few counts. The chain joins TRBV29-1 to TRBJ2-4; D gene ambiguous. The CDR3 loop spans 13 amino acids. V shed 4 bases and J shed 3 bases, with 10 bases lying between them. Germline CDR1 SQVTM, CDR2 ANQGSEA. The CDR3 here is CSVVGQDKNIQYF. Written as DNA, the CDR3 is TGCAGCGTTGTAGGGCAGGACAAAAACATTCAGTACTTC.

The chain uses TRBV6-5 and TRBJ1-6; 8 bases match TRBD1. The CDR3 consists of 14 residues. V lost 4 bases to trimming and J lost 10 bases; unmatched junction nucleotides: 6. Germline V gene data show CDR1 as MNHEY and CDR2 as SVGAGI. The DNA of the CDR3 is TGTGCCAGCAGTTCGGGACAGGAGAGGTCACCCCTCCACTTT. It encodes CASSSGQERSPLHF.

This clonotype was detected a few times. A read error may produce the germline difference seen at one junction end. In DNA, the CDR3 is TGTGCCAGTAGTATTTCCGGGACAGGGGTAACTGGAGCTTTCTTT. Protein: CASSISGTGVTGAFF. V usage is TRBV19 and J usage is TRBJ1-1; TRBD1 matches at 10 bases. This CDR3 has 15 residues. Germline V gives CDR1 LNHDA, CDR2 SQIVND (reference sequence).

The table lists this clonotype with a few counts. The chain combines TRBV28 with TRBJ1-5; 7 positions match TRBD1. The V gene's germline CDR1 is MDHEN and CDR2 SYDVKM. This CDR3 spans 15 amino acids. The V gene end was trimmed by 6 bases and the J gene end by 7 bases; junction bases not matched to a gene: 12. CDR3 sequence (DNA): TGTGCCAGCAGGTACTCAGACAGGGAGCGCCAGCCCCAGCATTTT. This gives the protein CASRYSDRERQPQHF.

This clonotype has a single count. The chain employs TRBV7-2 and TRBJ2-7; a weak D match, TRBD1 (6 bases). Germline V gives CDR1 SGHTA, CDR2 FQGNSA. There are 15 residues in the CDR3. With 2 bases removed from V and 0 bases from J, the gap between germline ends came to 11 bases. DNA of the CDR3: TGTGCCAGCAGCTTATCAGGGGTTCTCTCCTACGAGCAGTACTTC. It translates to CASSLSGVLSYEQYF.

The V and J genes are TRBV6-1 and TRBJ1-5; tentatively, D is TRBD1 (6 bases). Trimming cost V 4 bases and J 1 base, with 17 bases left between them. Per the germline V gene, CDR1 is MNHNS and CDR2 is SASEGT. The CDR3 has 17 residues. Here the CDR3 reads CASSGRGGLRSNQPQHF. DNA for the CDR3: TGTGCCAGCAGTGGACGTGGGGGGCTTAGGAGCAATCAGCCCCAGCATTTT.

This clonotype occurred a few times. The genes are TRBV12-3 or TRBV12-4 and TRBJ2-3, with D perhaps TRBD1 (6 bases). V lost 7 bases and J 1 base, leaving 15 bases between the germline ends. The CDR3 has 15 residues. CDR3 coding DNA: TGTGCCAGCACCCCCGGGAACAGGGGCACAGATACGCAGTATTTT. Amino acid sequence: CASTPGNRGTDTQYF.

This clonotype was observed a few times. The rearrangement uses TRBV20-1 and TRBJ2-7; TRBD2 is a possible D gene (6 bases). CDR3 length: 14 amino acids. Germline CDR1 is DFQATT and CDR2 is SNEGSKA (reference sequence). With 2 bases removed from V and 6 bases from J, the gap between germline ends came to 17 bases. CDR3 coding DNA: TGCAGTGCTAGACTCGGGACTCTCGGCGGCGAGCAGTACTTC. Its translation is CSARLGTLGGEQYF.

This chain joins TRBV20-1 and TRBJ2-1, with TRBD2 matching over 9 bases. The CDR3 covers 15 residues. The V and J ends lost 6 bases and 6 bases, in that order; junction bases with no gene match: 12. Per germline, CDR1 DFQATT and CDR2 SNEGSKA (reference sequence). CDR3: CSASDERGARNEQFF. DNA of the CDR3: TGCAGTGCCAGCGATGAGCGGGGGGCCCGCAATGAGCAGTTCTTC.

The chain recombines TRBV12-3 or TRBV12-4 with TRBJ1-1, with 7 nucleotides matching TRBD1. This CDR3 has 13 residues. V lost 5 bases, J lost 11 bases, and 11 bases stayed unmatched. The CDR3: CASSPSPRGEAFF. CDR3 coding DNA: TGTGCCAGCAGTCCCAGTCCCAGGGGGGAGGCTTTCTTT.

This clonotype was counted a single time. The rearrangement uses TRBV15 and TRBJ2-7, with 7 bases that match TRBD1. Germline-derived CDR1 and CDR2 are LNHNV and YYDKDF (reference sequence). The CDR3 spans 14 residues. Unmatched junction bases numbered 4, after V lost 3 bases and J lost 2 bases. For the CDR3, the DNA is TGTGCCACCAGCAGTGGCGGACAGGCCTACGAGCAGTACTTC. Amino acid sequence: CATSSGGQAYEQYF. Combining the CDR3 with reference TRBV15 and TRBJ2-7 gives the whole variable domain DAMVIQNPRYQVTQFGKPVTLSCSQTLNHNVMYWYQQKSSQAPKLLFHYYDKDFNNEADTPDNFQSRRPNTSFCFLDIRSPGLGDTAMYLCATSSGGQAYEQYFGPGTRLTVT.